This TCR beta chain was identified during a study of neurological immune-mediated disorders. General study results and limits: One related-CDR3 cluster, found by phylogenetic grouping, held repertoires of 18 of 34 multiple sclerosis patients and is a possible signature. Patients with HTLV-1-associated myelopathy showed the most TCR clonal expansion. Those with multiple sclerosis showed the least, falling below healthy controls.

V was clipped by 4 bases and J by 3 bases; unmatched bases: 6. The CDR3 runs to 16 residues. Germline lookup yields CDR1 SGHVS and CDR2 FQNEAQ. The sample holds many counts of this clonotype. The antigen is not known. The cDNA was synthesized by 5'RACE incorporating 10-nucleotide random UMIs. Each CDR3 protein gets one entry after TCRdb re-called the 5' RACE reads with MiXCR. The data contain more than 40,000 distinct CDR3 sequences, roughly 2% of them seen just once; the ten biggest clones take up roughly 2.1%. The study built unsorted libraries from 2 million PBMCs kept at -80 C. Sequenced: PBMCs. The chain links TRBV7-8 to TRBJ2-2; 9 nucleotides agree with TRBD1. The source is a woman aged 40 to 50 with multiple sclerosis. The CDR3: CASSYGQGRYTGELFF. DNA for the CDR3: TGTGCCAGCAGCTATGGACAGGGGAGGTACACCGGGGAGCTGTTTTTT.